What follows describes a single TCR beta chain. Method: immunoSEQ multiplex PCR; TCRdb's copy keeps in-frame clones and lacks some. Of around 140,000 clones listed, 80% to 90% were seen once; the top ten hold roughly 2.6%. The sample belongs to a study of blood T cell repertoires in COVID-19. Germline assignment: CDR1 SQVTM and CDR2 ANQGSEA. The germline V and J ends were trimmed by 7 bases and 0 bases, with 10 bases remaining between them. The CDR3 runs to 12 residues. J is TRBJ2-7 and V is TRBV29-1, with unresolved D. The TCR comes from a human donor with acute or convalescent COVID-19. The donor label of this sample is uncertain. Sequences were obtained from peripheral blood. DNA of the CDR3: TGCAGCGCTGGTAGGAGCTCCTACGAGCAGTACTTC. Its translation: CSAGRSSYEQYF.